This entry describes one T cell receptor beta chain. Its antigen remains unidentified. The data belong to a study of cytomegalovirus exposure and HLA in healthy donors. A roughly 130-subject validation cohort, separate from the roughly 700-subject first cohort, supplied the donors. TCRdb keeps only in-frame clones here, not all; method: immunoSEQ multiplex PCR. The sample contains some 240,000 clones, approximately 83% of which appear only once. Study-wide points: As was reported, the classifier diagnosed cytomegalovirus status with high specificity and sensitivity. Generally TCR sequences proved uncommon, though certain public TCRs appeared in numerous donors. A list of 150 or so TCR beta chains associated with cytomegalovirus was given.

Material: PBMCs. This TCR was sampled from a woman in her twenties or thirties in good health and CMV-seropositive.

This CDR3 is CASSIIGRGNEQYF. Here the CDR3 DNA reads TGTGCCAGTAGTATAATCGGCAGGGGGAACGAGCAGTACTTC. V and J are TRBV19 and TRBJ2-7; 7 bases map to TRBD1. V gave up 2 bases and J gave up 5 bases; unmatched junction bases: 6. The germline gives CDR1 LNHDA, CDR2 SQIVND (reference sequence). The CDR3 has 14 residues.